A selection of T cell receptor beta chains follows, all from one sample in a study of blood T cell repertoires in COVID-19. Produced via immunoSEQ multiplex PCR; TCRdb's table is partial and in-frame only. Among some 150,000 clones listed, 65% to 90% were seen once. Sequencing used peripheral blood. All receptors derive from a man aged 45-65 years with acute or convalescent COVID-19. The conserved cysteine and the conserved F or W are not part of the CDR3 here. Clone size is given for some rows only: seen once, a few or many times, or a class if the clone is expanded.

J gene	V gene	clone size	CDR3 protein
TRBJ2-7	TRBV11-3	NA	ASSTDRGVEQY
TRBJ1-1	TRBV4-2	NA	ASSHPAGSANTEAF
TRBJ2-4	TRBV5-6	NA	ASSLAGLENIQY
TRBJ2-3	TRBV9	NA	ASSVAPAGVDTQY
TRBJ2-7	TRBV6-4	NA	ASSESSGREDEQY
TRBJ2-1	TRBV29-1	once	SVYDSNEQF
TRBJ1-2	TRBV6-1	NA	ASSEAVGQGSNYGYT
TRBJ1-2	TRBV7-9	NA	ASSLGQGQGYT
TRBJ1-4	TRBV4-2	once	ASSQGGQVDNEKLF
TRBJ1-1	TRBV6-1	NA	ASNPSEGMNTEAF
TRBJ2-1	TRBV5-4	NA	ASSLGSGRPYNEQF
TRBJ1-4	TRBV6-5	NA	ASRRQGLNEKLF
TRBJ2-3	TRBV6-4	NA	ASSDAPVGQGLITDTQY
TRBJ2-7	TRBV19	NA	ASSRSGQSSYEQY
TRBJ1-5	TRBV30	NA	AWTGGGNQPQH
TRBJ1-5	TRBV18	NA	ASSPAGQGFRNQPQH
TRBJ1-6	TRBV5-1	NA	ASSLDWAGSPLH
TRBJ2-7	TRBV7-9	NA	ASSLGSLPYYEQY
TRBJ1-4	TRBV7-9	NA	ASSLGTGSTNEKLF
TRBJ2-7	TRBV5-4	NA	ASSSASGQGAVSSYEQY
TRBJ2-5	TRBV9	NA	ASSVLGGETQY
TRBJ2-5	TRBV11-2	few	ASSFRETQY
TRBJ2-2	TRBV7-8	NA	ASSLMTGRTGELF
TRBJ1-1	TRBV10-2	NA	ASSDATDTEAF
TRBJ2-1	TRBV27	once	ASSFIGSGSMNEQF
TRBJ2-3	TRBV10-1	NA	ASSESGGARDLDTQY
TRBJ1-2	TRBV30	NA	AWSVARAVYGYT
TRBJ2-2	TRBV24-1	NA	ATSDEGASTGELF
TRBJ1-1	TRBV19	few	ASTKDRGNTEAF
TRBJ2-7	TRBV3-1/TRBV3-2	NA	ASSQVAGGPSYEQY
TRBJ1-2	TRBV3-1/TRBV3-2	NA	ASSQLLGGQAYYGYT
TRBJ1-2	TRBV2	once	ASSLRNANYGYT
TRBJ2-1	TRBV5-1	NA	ASSLVQTTYNEQF
TRBJ1-5	TRBV30	NA	AWSGGAGDSNQPQH
TRBJ2-2	TRBV3-1/TRBV3-2	NA	ASSTTEGAGELF
TRBJ2-1	TRBV9	NA	ASSPSFVPYEQF
TRBJ1-4	TRBV5-5	NA	ASSWGLSRAATNEKLF
TRBJ1-2	TRBV12-3/TRBV12-4	NA	ASSSGIFYGYT
TRBJ1-2	TRBV12-3/TRBV12-4	NA	ASSFQPSTDT
TRBJ2-5	TRBV27	NA	ASSSPRAGRNQETQY